This TCR beta chain was sequenced in a study of cytomegalovirus exposure and HLA in healthy donors (dated by TCRdb to about 2017). At the level of the whole study: According to an earlier analysis of around 600 of the donors, some 170 million T cells yielded 117 million unique TCR beta sequences and less than 300 Gb of sequence data. An early release that covered several hundred HLA-typed donors contained around 330 gigabases of sequencing data and about 93 million unique TCR sequences. The genetic ancestry cluster associated with self-reported Caucasian donors included 65% to 90% of the roughly 410 genotyped donors. The study aimed to test whether signatures of past pathogen exposure could be identified by cataloging public T cell receptors. The T cell repertoires of several hundred subjects were profiled by immunosequencing and related to cytomegalovirus serostatus. In addition to the first cohort of about 650 subjects, a separate validation cohort of 130 or so different subjects was used. High-throughput TCR immunosequencing, statistical association of individual TCRs with disease status, and machine learning were combined to predict cytomegalovirus infection status. To study patterns of TCR occurrence, a later analysis re-analyzed previously published TCR beta repertoires from around 670 donors and added high-resolution HLA genotyping. In the later analysis, no new phenotypic data were used to find candidate immune exposures; instead, reliance was placed on TCR beta sequences and their occurrence across donors. In an earlier analysis of 587 of the donors, high-throughput TCR beta sequencing was used to judge whether each TCR beta V gene segment behaved as functional or pseudogenic. Donor age, sex, ethnicity and CMV serostatus were collected together with the repertoire data. A later genetic analysis used genome-wide SNP genotypes for about three fifths of the 666 donors, treating that subset as a discovery cohort. Every repertoire in the discovery cohort had been generated on one and the same sequencing platform. HLA typing covered class I and class II loci at four-digit resolution. Typing coverage varied by locus: about 620-630 donors for A, B, C, DRB1 and DQB1; approximately 500 for DQA1; about 590 for DPA1; fewer than 480 for DPB1. Roughly 5 DR-DQ haplotypes were handled as single units for association and clustering, since linkage in the cohort was strong. On average, 235,054 unique TCR beta nucleotide sequences were sequenced per donor among about 400 genotyped donors of the cohort, with about 17% of those sequences being non-productive.

The receptor library was made with the immunoSEQ multiplex PCR assay. The multiplex PCR relied on a mix of 60 forward primers for TCR Vbeta segments and 13 reverse primers for TCR Jbeta segments. The CDR3 region of rearranged TCR beta genes was amplified from genomic DNA with a multiplex PCR assay. The Illumina HiSeq System was used to sequence the amplified TCR beta libraries as 87-base-pair reads. From the authors' description of their analysis: A later analysis counted 75 million to 100 million unique TCR beta chains across the 500 to 850 repertoires, and roughly 9.9 million of these chains were shared by at least two donors. A nearest-neighbor algorithm error-corrected the raw reads and collapsed the reads into unique sequences, merging closely related sequences to remove PCR and sequencing errors. CDR3 sequences were aligned to IMGT reference sequences to assign V, D and J gene segments. For a sequence to be retained, at least a six-nucleotide match to both a V gene segment and a J gene segment was required. A rearrangement was called productive if the CDR3 had no stop codons and remained in frame with V and J, and every other rearrangement was called non-productive. CDR3 was defined according to IMGT convention as the region running from the second conserved V-encoded cysteine to the conserved J-encoded phenylalanine. In an earlier analysis of 587 of the donors, sequences lacking an unambiguous match to a single V gene segment were excluded. In an earlier analysis of 500 to 750 of the donors, V segments were called functional above 56.7% productive rearrangements and were called segregating when the between-donor standard deviation exceeded 5%. A statistical classification framework was built to diagnose cytomegalovirus status from the catalog of TCR beta chain sequences. In a later analysis, TCR nucleotide sequences were compared against IMGT/GENE-DB human TR gene sequences so that V and J genes could be assigned. In a later analysis, CDR3 sequences and most-parsimonious VDJ recombination scenarios were assigned using the TCRdist pipeline. In a later analysis, every TCR beta chain was defined by the combination of its CDR3 amino acid sequence and its V-gene family, and reads without a unique V-gene family were dropped. A later analysis removed 500 to 650 highly shared, low-generation-probability nucleotide sequences to deal with suspected cross-contamination and a sequencing artifact. In a later analysis, a clonal expansion index for each public chain was calculated from normalized within-repertoire ranks of inferred template counts. Generation probabilities in a later analysis came from a VDJ recombination model fitted to out-of-frame rearrangements, and those results were checked against IGoR. In a later analysis, hypergeometric tests were used to score TCR-TCR, TCR-HLA and TCR-CMV co-occurrence, with a repertoire-size bias correction applied to TCR pairs. A later analysis estimated false discovery rates by permuting HLA or CMV assignments 20 times. In a later analysis, co-occurring TCRs were grouped with DBSCAN, and TCRdist sequence similarity was added when clustering was performed within HLA-allele-positive subsets. Co-occurrence clustering excluded repertoires with fewer than 30,000 or more than 120,000 public chains, plus five with anomalous nucleotide sharing. TCRdb holds this immuneACCESS table with in-frame rearrangements only. Some clones are missing; in checked studies, unresolved V genes explain under half, and the rest has no known cause. D and trimming come from the DNA, and the V and J calls and clone size come from that table. Counted in this sample were 55,000 or so clones; 70% to 85% of them appeared once. Around 1.6% of the sample goes to the ten largest clones.

In the case of this clone: Which antigen it targets is not known. No much larger clone is present one base from it, and per-base qualities are unavailable.

Broad study findings and their caveats: In a later analysis, HLA-associated TCR beta chains were found to be more clonally expanded and to have lower generation probabilities than equally common non-associated chains. The study gave a list of 150 to 200 TCR beta chains associated with cytomegalovirus. When HLA alleles, especially DR and DQ, strongly co-occurred, TCR associations were difficult to assign to individual alleles. Some IMGT-functional V segments, including TRBV6-2 and TRBV6-3, could not be told apart with the 87-base-pair reads, so those segments were excluded. An earlier analysis of around 600 of the donors showed that most TCR beta V segments appeared in productive rearrangements either about 87% or about 30% of the time, which broadly matched IMGT annotations. Cytomegalovirus status was reported to be diagnosed by the classifier with high specificity and sensitivity in both the original and validation cohorts. Sequencing depth was assumed to be roughly uniform across donors in the presence/absence analyses, though that assumption may not hold. This cohort had only TCR beta chains sequenced, and the lack of alpha or paired-chain data limited which features could be detected. Over 15 rarely observed V segments, including chromosome 9 orphons, were excluded from the earlier analysis of some 590 of the donors because counts were too low. Correlated functional status among segregating V segments might reflect linkage disequilibrium, but an unknown experimental factor could not be ruled out. A later analysis found that most CMV-associated TCR beta chains appeared HLA-restricted, with HLA associations seemingly driven largely by CMV exposure. Because HLA typing was unavailable for some donors at each locus, only the typed subset was used in association tests. According to the authors, the approach could potentially be generalized to other disease states and immunological phenotypes. Compared with the approximately 700-donor mean, donors in an Asian-associated ancestry cluster had fewer N-insertions in productive TCRs, according to a later genetic analysis. CMV serostatus was the only immune exposure information available for the cohort. In a later analysis, the rate of TCR association differed among HLA loci, with DRB1 alleles having the most associated TCRs and HLA-C alleles having the fewest. According to a later analysis, parvovirus B19, influenza, CMV and Epstein-Barr virus appeared linked to several top co-occurrence clusters. Three of the identified cytomegalovirus-associated TCR beta chains were confirmed in vitro to be specific for cytomegalovirus antigens. An association between a missense DCLRE1C variant and V-gene and J-gene trimming of TCR beta chains was found in a later genetic analysis and replicated in an independent cohort. A group of highly shared sequence variants was considered likely to be a technical artifact of the sequencing pipeline. A further reported finding was that TCR beta sequences accurately predicted the HLA-A and HLA-B alleles for most subjects in the first cohort. A later analysis associated 16,951 TCR beta sequences with specific HLA alleles at a false discovery rate of 0.05. Across donors, most TCR sequences were observed very rarely, whereas some public TCRs were present in many individuals.

The cohort consisted of 650 to 850 healthy bone marrow donors. Cohort members were all nominally healthy when sampled, although unrecorded immune exposures were likely present. The donor was CMV seronegative and belonged to the group of around 400 seronegative cohort members. A peripheral blood sample was collected from each donor, and TCR beta sequencing was performed on peripheral blood mononuclear cells. The Qiagen DNeasy Blood Extraction Kit was used to extract genomic DNA from the blood cell samples. The V end loses 5 bases and the J end loses 9 bases, and a stretch of 12 bases separates them. For CDR1 and CDR2, the germline V gene (reference sequence) lists SGHNT and YYREEE. The CDR3 goes from the cysteine to the phenylalanine over 12 residues. This entry keeps only the CDR3 DNA: 36 bases, framed from base 1.

The rearranged segments are TRBV5-4 and TRBJ1-5, with the D gene call left open. The sequenced sample was PBMCs. This TCR was sampled from a young man in good health and CMV-seronegative. The nucleotide sequence reads TGTGCCAGCAGTCTACCCCCGGGGCCCCAGCATTTT. Its protein product is CASSLPPGPQHF. Outside the CDR3, residues come from the reference TRBV5-4 and TRBJ1-5 proteins, so the full variable domain is: ETGVTQSPTHLIKTRGQQVTLRCSSQSGHNTVSWYQQALGQGPQFIFQYYREEENGRGNFPPRFSGLQFPNYSSELNVNALELDDSALYLCASSLPPGPQHFGDGTRLSIL.